This T cell receptor beta chain emerged from a study of CD8+CD57+ T cells in acquired aplastic anemia (dated by TCRdb to 2017 to 2018). At the level of the whole study: On average, sorted CD4+ and CD8+ cells yielded 2.5 to 3.5 ug of extracted DNA, with a range of roughly 0.18 to 27.4 ug. A CD8+CD57+ expansion meant a frequency higher than the mean frequency seen in healthy subjects.

Genomic DNA served as template for TCR beta VDJ combination and CDR3 sequence profiling. An Illumina HiSeq 2000 was used for TCR repertoire sequencing. Processing in the source paper ran as follows. TRBV/TRBJ rearrangement plots, CDR3 size and DJ length profiles, and Simpson's diversity index were used to assess repertoires. The most abundant DNA sequence in the deep sequencing data was defined as the immunodominant clone. CDR3 amino acid sequences were screened for sharing across subjects and compared with published repertoires and the VDJdb database. TCRdb reprocessing: public reads trimmed at Q25 with fastp, clones called with MiXCR, in-frame beta chains kept. Every CDR3 protein is listed once, alongside the most common genes and DNA of its rows. The V and J calls and clone size are TCRdb's, not the authors'. The sample table holds approximately 260,000 distinct CDR3 sequences, of which around 82% were seen once. In total, the top ten clones hold 35% to 50% of the sample.

General conclusions and limits of the study: Between patients and healthy controls, no significant difference in CD8+ Simpson's diversity was found (P=0.060). Although 25 to 30 CD8+ CDR3 sequences were shared by patients and controls, these sequences appeared highly expressed in patients and within the immunodominant clones of patients.

Via the germline V gene (reference sequence), CDR1 is LNHNV and CDR2 YYDKDF. From its cysteine to its phenylalanine, the CDR3 spans 12 amino acids. The sequence is cut down to CDR3 DNA, 36 bases in frame from base 1. Flow cytometry had shown CD8+CD57+ cell expansion in the patients selected for sequencing. All patients had severe acquired aplastic anemia diagnosed by International Study of Aplastic Anemia and Agranulocytosis and Camitta criteria. No therapy had been received by the patients at the time of blood sampling. In this study, sorted CD4+ and CD8+ T cells from the blood of healthy subjects and of severe aplastic anemia patients had their TCR repertoires deep-sequenced. Patients were enrolled under clinicaltrials.gov protocols 00001620, 01623167, 00001397, 00071045, 00081523 and 00961064 in the USA. Ficoll-Paque density gradient centrifugation was used to isolate peripheral blood mononuclear cells. Before DNA was extracted, CD4+ and CD8+ T cells were sorted using either FACS or magnetic beads.

With regard to this clonotype: Its antigen remains undetermined. One junction end does not reproduce the germline sequence, and a read error may be involved.

The specimen sequenced was sorted CD4+, CD8+, or CD8+CD57+ T cells (not recorded which) from PBMCs. The sequence joins TRBV15 to TRBJ2-4; the D gene is perhaps TRBD2, from 5 matching bases. The origin of this receptor is a human donor with aplastic anemia. The DNA reads as follows: TGTGCCAGCGGAGGAGCTGGCGACATTGAGTACTTC. Its protein is CASGGAGDIEYF.